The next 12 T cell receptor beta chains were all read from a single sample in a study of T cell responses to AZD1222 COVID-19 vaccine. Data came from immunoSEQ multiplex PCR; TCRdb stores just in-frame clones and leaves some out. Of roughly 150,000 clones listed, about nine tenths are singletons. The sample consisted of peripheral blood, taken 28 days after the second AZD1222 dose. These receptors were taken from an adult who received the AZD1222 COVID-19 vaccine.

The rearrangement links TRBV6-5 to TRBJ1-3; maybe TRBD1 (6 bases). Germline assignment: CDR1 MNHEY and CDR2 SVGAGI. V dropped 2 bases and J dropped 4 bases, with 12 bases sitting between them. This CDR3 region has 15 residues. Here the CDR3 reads CASSYTGFGGNTIYF. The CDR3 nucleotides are TGTGCCAGCAGTTACACAGGGTTTGGGGGAAACACCATATATTTT.

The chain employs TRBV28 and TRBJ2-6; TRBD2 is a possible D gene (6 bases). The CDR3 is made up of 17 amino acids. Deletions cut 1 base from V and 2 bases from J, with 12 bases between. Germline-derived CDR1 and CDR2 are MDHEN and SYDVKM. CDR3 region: CASSLYYRGTGANVLTF. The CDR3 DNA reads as TGTGCCAGCAGTTTATATTACCGGGGGACTGGGGCCAACGTCCTGACTTTC.

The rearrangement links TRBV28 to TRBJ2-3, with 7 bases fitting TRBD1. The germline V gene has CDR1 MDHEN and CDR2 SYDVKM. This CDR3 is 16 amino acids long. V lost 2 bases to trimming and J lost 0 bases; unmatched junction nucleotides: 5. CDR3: CASSLDDRVSTDTQYF. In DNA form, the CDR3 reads TGTGCCAGCAGTTTAGACGACAGGGTGAGCACAGATACGCAGTATTTT.

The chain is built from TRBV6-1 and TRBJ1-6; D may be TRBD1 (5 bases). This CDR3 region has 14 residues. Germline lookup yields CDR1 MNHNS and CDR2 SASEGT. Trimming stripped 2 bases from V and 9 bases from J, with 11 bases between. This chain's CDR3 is CASSEMGDSSPLHF. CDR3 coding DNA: TGTGCCAGCAGTGAAATGGGGGACTCTTCACCCCTCCACTTT.

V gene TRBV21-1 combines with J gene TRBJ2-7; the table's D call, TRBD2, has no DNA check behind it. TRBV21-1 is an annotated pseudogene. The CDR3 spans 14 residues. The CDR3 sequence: CASSEVGAPYEQYF. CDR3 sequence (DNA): TGTGCCAGCAGCGAGGTGGGAGCCCCCTACGAGCAGTACTTC.

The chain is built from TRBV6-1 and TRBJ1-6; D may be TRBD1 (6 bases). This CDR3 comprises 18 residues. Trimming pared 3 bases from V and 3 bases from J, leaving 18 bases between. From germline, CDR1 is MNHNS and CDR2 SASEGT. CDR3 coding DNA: TGTGCCAGCAGTGAGGGGGGCCTTTCGATTAGCTATAATTCACCCCTCCACTTT. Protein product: CASSEGGLSISYNSPLHF.

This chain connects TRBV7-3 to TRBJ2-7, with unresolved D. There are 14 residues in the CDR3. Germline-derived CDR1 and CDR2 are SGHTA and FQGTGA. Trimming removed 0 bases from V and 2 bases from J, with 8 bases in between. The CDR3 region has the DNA TGTGCCAGCAGCTTAACTCAAGGGCCCTACGAGCAGTACTTC. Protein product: CASSLTQGPYEQYF. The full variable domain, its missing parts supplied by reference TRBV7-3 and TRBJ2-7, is GAGVSQTPSNKVTEKGKYVELRCDPISGHTALYWYRQSLGQGPEFLIYFQGTGAADDSGLPNDRFFAVRPEGSVSTLKIQRTERGDSAVYLCASSLTQGPYEQYFGPGTRLTVT.

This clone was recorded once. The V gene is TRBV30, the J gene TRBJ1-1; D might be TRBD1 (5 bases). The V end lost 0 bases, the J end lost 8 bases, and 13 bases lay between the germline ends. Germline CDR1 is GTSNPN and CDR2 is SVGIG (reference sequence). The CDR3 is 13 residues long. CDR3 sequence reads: CAWSVDRLNEAFF. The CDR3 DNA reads TGTGCCTGGAGTGTAGACAGATTAAACGAAGCTTTCTTT. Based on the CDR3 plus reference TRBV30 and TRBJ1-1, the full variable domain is SQTIHQWPATLVQPVGSPLSLECTVEGTSNPNLYWYRQAAGRGLQLLFYSVGIGQISSEVPQNLSASRPQDRQFILSSKKLLLSDSGFYLCAWSVDRLNEAFFGQGTRLTVV.

The DNA for the CDR3 is TGTGCCAGCAGTACCGAAACGACAGGTCTTAATGAAAAACTGTTTTTT. Protein sequence: CASSTETTGLNEKLFF. This sequence joins TRBV28 and TRBJ1-4; a possible D gene is TRBD1 (6 bases). The germline V and J ends were trimmed by 5 bases and 4 bases, with 17 bases remaining between them. CDR1 is MDHEN, CDR2 SYDVKM, per germline. CDR3 size: 16 residues.

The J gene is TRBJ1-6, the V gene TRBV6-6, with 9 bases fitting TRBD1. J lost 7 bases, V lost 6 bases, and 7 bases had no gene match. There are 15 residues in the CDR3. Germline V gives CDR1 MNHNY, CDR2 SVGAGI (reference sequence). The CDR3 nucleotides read TGTGCCAGCAGCAGGGACAGGGTTAAGAATTCACCCCTCCACTTT. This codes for CASSRDRVKNSPLHF.

CDR3 in DNA: TGTGCCAGCAGTAAGGGACAGAATAGCAATCAGCCCCAGCATTTT. This codes for CASSKGQNSNQPQHF. V usage is TRBV6-5 and J usage is TRBJ1-5; 7 bases line up with TRBD1. Germline CDR1 MNHEY, CDR2 SVGAGI. The CDR3 is 15 amino acids. V gave up 5 bases and J gave up 0 bases; unmatched junction bases: 4.

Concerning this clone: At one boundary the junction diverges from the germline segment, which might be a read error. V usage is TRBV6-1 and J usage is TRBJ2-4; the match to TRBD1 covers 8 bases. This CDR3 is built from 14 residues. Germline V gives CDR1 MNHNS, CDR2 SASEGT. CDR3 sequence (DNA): TGTGCCAGCGGTGAACAGGGGGAATCAAACATTCAGTACTTC. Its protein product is CASGEQGESNIQYF.